This T cell receptor beta chain was sequenced for a study of blood T cell repertoires in COVID-19. Study overall: Both acute and convalescent COVID-19 samples were obtained from the United States, Italy and Spain. The analysed material was cDNA or gDNA that came from T cells, B-cell-depleted T cells, or PBMCs.

This clone was counted a few times. Original analysis: From reference gene primer amplification, estimates of nucleated cell counts were derived. Data came from immunoSEQ multiplex PCR; TCRdb stores just in-frame clones and leaves some out. Clone size and V and J calls were adopted from that table, with D and trimming inferred from the DNA. The sample includes about 200,000 clones, around 80% seen only once; the top ten take 9.5% to 10%. Sequencing was performed on peripheral blood. The clonotype comes from a man between 45 and 60 years old with active or convalescent COVID-19.

The CDR3 sequence: CASRGIPGETQYF. The CDR3 nucleotides are TGCGCCAGCCGGGGGATCCCTGGAGAGACCCAGTACTTC. The genes are TRBV5-1 and TRBJ2-5; perhaps TRBD2 as D (6 bases). Trimming stripped 7 bases from V and 4 bases from J, with 14 bases between. The CDR3 loop spans 13 amino acids. In germline, CDR1 is SGHRS, CDR2 YFSETQ.